The 32 T cell receptor beta chains in this list originate from one sample, sequenced in a study of regulatory T cells in long-lasting Graves disease. Time point meaning: newly diagnosed GD, antithyroid drugs for less than 3 months. The TCR library used RNA extracted from PBMCs. TCR beta libraries were built with iRepertoire HTBI primers and Arm-PCR of CDR3 regions. TCRdb itself ran the multiplex PCR reads through MiXCR, one entry per CDR3 protein. This sample has over 200,000 distinct CDR3 sequences; 15% to 20% occur once, and the top ten carry 12% to 15%. Separately, the same data were catalogued under a study of T cells in Graves' hyperthyroidism and ophthalmopathy.

The specimen was peripheral blood mononuclear cells (PBMCs), collected at new diagnosis, from a patient treated with antithyroid drugs. The receptors shown here come from a woman aged 25 to 39 with Graves disease.

This clonotype appeared many times. V usage is TRBV7-8 and J usage is TRBJ2-7, with 8 nucleotides matching TRBD1. Germline lookup yields CDR1 SGHVS and CDR2 FQNEAQ. The CDR3 has 14 amino acids. The junction had 3 bases not matched to a gene; V was cut back by 5 bases and J by 0 bases. The CDR3 sequence is CASSRDRRSYEQYF. CDR3 DNA: TGTGCCAGCAGCCGGGACAGGCGCTCCTACGAGCAGTACTTC.

The rearrangement joins TRBV18 to TRBJ2-7, with 9 positions matching TRBD2. This CDR3 is built from 15 residues. V shed 4 bases, J shed 4 bases, and the junction held 8 bases outside the gene matches. From germline, CDR1 is KGHSH and CDR2 LQKENI. CDR3 sequence reads: CASSQGTSLAYEQYF. The CDR3 DNA is TGTGCCAGCTCACAAGGGACTAGCCTCGCATACGAGCAGTACTTC.

Notes on this clonotype: A far more abundant clone sits one base away, making this likely a read error. The CDR3 nucleotides read TGTGCCAGCAGCTTACGTCCGGCGGGGGGCTCCTACGAGCAGTTCTTC. Translating it yields CASSLRPAGGSYEQFF. V usage is TRBV7-9 and J usage is TRBJ2-1, with TRBD2 matching over 8 bases. Germline V gene lookup returns CDR1 SEHNR and CDR2 FQNEAQ (reference sequence). The trim removed 2 bases at V and 10 bases at J, leaving 13 bases unmatched. CDR3 length: 16 residues.

This clonotype was picked up many times. The rearrangement joins TRBV15 to TRBJ1-2; D remains unclear. Trimming pared 1 base from V and 0 bases from J, leaving 9 bases between. Per germline, CDR1 LNHNV and CDR2 YYDKDF (reference sequence). The length of the CDR3 is 15 residues. The CDR3 sequence is CATSRGPEANYGYTF. CDR3 nucleotide sequence: TGTGCCACCAGCAGAGGTCCAGAAGCTAACTATGGCTACACCTTC.

This clonotype has ten or more counts. The chain joins TRBV20-1 to TRBJ2-3; D not resolved. Trimming removed 5 bases from V and 0 bases from J, with 12 bases in between. The CDR3 is 14 amino acids. Germline assignment: CDR1 DFQATT and CDR2 SNEGSKA (reference sequence). The CDR3 bases are TGCAGTGCTCCACGAGCCTATAGCACAGATACGCAGTATTTT. It is translated as CSAPRAYSTDTQYF.

This clonotype was seen a handful of times. V is TRBV19 and J is TRBJ2-1, with no clear D. Germline loops: CDR1 LNHDA, CDR2 SQIVND (reference sequence). The V end lost 7 bases, the J end lost 8 bases, and 15 bases lay between the germline ends. The CDR3 length is 13 residues. CDR3 amino acids: CASTSRTADEQFF. As DNA, the CDR3 is TGTGCCAGTACAAGTCGGACCGCGGATGAGCAGTTCTTC.

This rearrangement joins TRBV5-1 to TRBJ2-1; 12 nucleotides match TRBD2. Germline V gene sequence: CDR1 SGHRS, CDR2 YFSETQ. V lost 2 bases, J lost 10 bases, and 7 bases stayed unmatched. This CDR3 comprises 15 residues. The CDR3 bases are TGCGCCAGCAGCTTTACTAGCGGGGGGAACTACGAGCAGTTCTTC. This gives the protein CASSFTSGGNYEQFF.

The table lists this clonotype with many counts. The rearrangement uses TRBV5-1 and TRBJ2-3; D is undetermined. The CDR3 consists of 15 residues. CDR1 and CDR2 from the germline V gene are SGHRS and YFSETQ. Trimming shortened V by 0 bases and J by 2 bases, and 10 bases separated the two germline ends. CDR3 in amino acids: CASSLARHTTDTQYF. The CDR3 DNA follows: TGCGCCAGCAGCTTGGCCAGACATACCACAGATACGCAGTATTTT.

Ten or more counts support this clonotype. The chain combines TRBV20-1 with TRBJ2-2, with TRBD2 matching 8 bases. The CDR3 is 16 amino acids. Germline CDR1 and CDR2: DFQATT and SNEGSKA (reference sequence). Germline trimming cut 0 bases from V and 4 bases from J; bases unmatched to any gene: 7. CDR3 coding DNA: TGCAGTGCTAGAGATGCCCAGCGGGGGATCACCGGGGAGCTGTTTTTT. Its protein is CSARDAQRGITGELFF.

There are many counts of this clonotype. The chain links TRBV4-1 to TRBJ1-1; D unclear. V lost 1 base, J lost 3 bases, and 9 bases lay in between. Germline V gene data show CDR1 as MGHRA and CDR2 as YSYEKL. The CDR3 has 14 amino acids. The CDR3: CASSQVSGYTEAFF. In nucleotides, the CDR3 is TGCGCCAGCAGCCAAGTATCGGGGTACACTGAAGCTTTCTTT.

V and J are TRBV7-6 and TRBJ1-1; the match to TRBD1 covers 8 bases. V lost 1 base, J lost 1 base, and 5 bases stayed unmatched. Germline CDR1 reads SGHVS; CDR2 reads FNYEAQ. The CDR3 spans 16 residues. CDR3: CASSLGPGGTNTEAFF. In DNA, the CDR3 is TGTGCCAGCAGCTTAGGCCCAGGGGGCACGAACACTGAAGCTTTCTTT.

This clonotype was counted at least ten times. Written as DNA, the CDR3 is TGTGCCAGCAGCGTGGGCCAGGGAAATCAGCCCCAGCATTTT. This codes for CASSVGQGNQPQHF. The genes are TRBV9 and TRBJ1-5, with D possibly matching TRBD1 (5 bases). This CDR3 has 14 residues. V was shortened by 2 bases and J by 4 bases, with 10 bases between the two germline ends. Germline loops: CDR1 SGDLS, CDR2 YYNGEE.

This clonotype appeared many times. The chain uses TRBV5-6 and TRBJ1-1; TRBD1 is a possible D gene (5 bases). The V end lost 0 bases, the J end lost 3 bases, and 15 bases lay between the germline ends. The CDR3 extends over 16 amino acids. From germline, CDR1 is SGHDT and CDR2 YYEEEE. Here the CDR3 reads CASSLDSGIRDTEAFF. The CDR3, as DNA: TGTGCCAGCAGCTTGGACTCAGGGATTCGGGACACTGAAGCTTTCTTT.

This chain joins TRBV6-1 and TRBJ1-6, with D possibly being TRBD1 (6 bases). V was cut by 2 bases and J by 2 bases, with 7 bases left in between. In germline, CDR1 is MNHNS, CDR2 SASEGT. CDR3 length: 15 residues. The CDR3 sequence is CASSEQGPYNSPLHF. CDR3 coding DNA: TGTGCCAGCAGTGAACAGGGGCCCTATAATTCACCCCTCCACTTT.

Ten or more counts support this clonotype. CDR3 loop: CASSQDRERQGAVPETQYF. CDR3 DNA: TGTGCCAGCAGCCAAGATCGGGAGAGACAGGGGGCAGTCCCAGAGACCCAGTACTTC. The rearrangement joins TRBV3-1 to TRBJ2-5; the match to TRBD1 covers 10 bases. The CDR3 has 19 residues. V gave up 0 bases and J gave up 4 bases; unmatched junction bases: 14. Looked up from germline, CDR1 is LGHDT and CDR2 is YNNKEL (reference sequence).

The chain carries TRBV9 and TRBJ1-4; D is unclear. The V gene's germline CDR1 is SGDLS and CDR2 YYNGEE. Trimming stripped 1 base from V and 8 bases from J, with 6 bases between. The CDR3 covers 12 residues. CDR3 sequence reads: CASSVPGEKLFF. As DNA, the CDR3 is TGTGCCAGCAGCGTACCTGGAGAAAAACTGTTTTTT. Full variable domain (remainder filled in from reference TRBV9 and TRBJ1-4): DSGVTQTPKHLITATGQRVTLRCSPRSGDLSVYWYQQSLDQGLQFLIQYYNGEERAKGNILERFSAQQFPDLHSELNLSSLELGDSALYFCASSVPGEKLFFGSGTQLSVL.

The CDR3 nucleotides read TGTGCCAGCAGCCAAAACAGGGGGCGGAACTATGGCTACACCTTC. As protein: CASSQNRGRNYGYTF. The chain carries TRBV11-2 and TRBJ1-2, with 9 bases that match TRBD1. Looked up from germline, CDR1 is SGHAT and CDR2 is FQNNGV. The J segment lost 2 bases and the V segment lost 5 bases, leaving 6 bases of the junction unmatched. This CDR3 is 15 amino acids long.

This clonotype was detected many times. The CDR3 sequence is CASSQDPGAIDTQYF. Written as DNA, the CDR3 is TGTGCCAGCAGCCAAGATCCCGGGGCAATAGATACGCAGTATTTT. This sequence joins TRBV4-2 and TRBJ2-3; tentatively, D is TRBD1 or TRBD2 (5 bases each). This CDR3 is built from 15 residues. The germline gives CDR1 LGHNA, CDR2 YNFKEQ. V lost 0 bases and J 5 bases, leaving 12 bases between the germline ends.

This chain joins TRBV5-5 and TRBJ2-1; TRBD2 agrees at 13 bases. The CDR3 is 13 amino acids. The trim removed 2 bases at V and 12 bases at J, leaving 2 bases unmatched. Germline CDR1 reads SGHKS; CDR2 reads YYEKEE (reference sequence). CDR3 protein: CASSLLAGGPQFF. CDR3 DNA sequence: TGTGCCAGCAGCTTACTAGCGGGGGGGCCGCAGTTCTTC.

Points on this clonotype: Since a much larger clone is just one base distant, this may be a read error. This chain connects TRBV7-9 to TRBJ1-1, with TRBD1 identical over 11 bases. Germline CDR1 SEHNR, CDR2 FQNEAQ (reference sequence). The CDR3 has 15 residues. Losses at the gene ends were 5 bases for V and 6 bases for J; bases not matched to a gene: 8. The chain's CDR3 is CASSQSGQGGAEAFF. CDR3 nucleotide sequence: TGTGCCAGCAGCCAATCGGGACAGGGGGGGGCTGAAGCTTTCTTT.

This clonotype occurred a few times. This chain uses TRBV9 with TRBJ1-2, with a tentative D call TRBD1 (5 bases). The germline V gene encodes CDR1 SGDLS and CDR2 YYNGEE. V shed 4 bases and J shed 8 bases, with 12 bases lying between them. The CDR3 is made up of 12 amino acids. CDR3 residues: CASSLWRGGYTF. In DNA form, the CDR3 reads TGTGCCAGCAGCCTATGGAGGGGCGGCTACACCTTC.

As to this clonotype: This could be a read error, since a much larger clone is one nucleotide away. This chain joins TRBV29-1 and TRBJ1-2; D possibly corresponds to TRBD1 (5 bases). The CDR3 consists of 14 residues. Germline CDR1 is SQVTM and CDR2 is ANQGSEA. V shed 6 bases and J shed 6 bases, with 20 bases lying between them. CDR3 in amino acids: CSVQTQGRHNGYTF. The CDR3 DNA reads as TGCAGCGTCCAAACCCAGGGCCGCCACAATGGCTACACCTTC. The full variable domain, with the rest looked up from reference TRBV29-1 and TRBJ1-2, is SAVISQKPSRDICQRGTSLTIQCQVDSQVTMMFWYRQQPGQSLTLIATANQGSEATYESGFVIDKFPISRPNLTFSTLTVSNMSPEDSSIYLCSVQTQGRHNGYTFGSGTRLTVV.

This clonotype was counted many times. The chain couples TRBV7-3 to TRBJ2-2; D is unresolved. The CDR3 runs 14 residues. CDR1 SGHTA and CDR2 FQGTGA come from the germline V gene. Trimming took 3 bases from V and 1 from J, leaving 6 bases between them. The CDR3 protein is CASSFYGNTGELFF. In nucleotides, the CDR3 is TGTGCCAGCAGCTTTTATGGGAACACCGGGGAGCTGTTTTTT. Looking up the rest from reference TRBV7-3 and TRBJ2-2 gives the full variable domain: GAGVSQTPSNKVTEKGKYVELRCDPISGHTALYWYRQSLGQGPEFLIYFQGTGAADDSGLPNDRFFAVRPEGSVSTLKIQRTERGDSAVYLCASSFYGNTGELFFGEGSRLTVL.

Many counts were recorded for this clonotype. The V and J genes are TRBV28 and TRBJ1-5; 7 positions agree with TRBD1. The V segment lost 5 bases and the J segment 2 bases; nucleotides outside the gene matches: 9. From germline, CDR1 is MDHEN and CDR2 SYDVKM. The CDR3 contains 16 residues. CDR3 DNA sequence: TGTGCCAGCAGTACGAGGGGGCCAGGGGGCAATCAGCCCCAGCATTTT. It yields the protein CASSTRGPGGNQPQHF.

The sample holds many counts of this clonotype. This chain connects TRBV12-3 or TRBV12-4 to TRBJ1-6; a weak D match, TRBD1 (5 bases). The V and J ends lost 5 bases and 8 bases respectively, with 19 bases between them. There are 16 residues in the CDR3. The CDR3 is CASSKSGGMEYSPLHF. The CDR3 DNA follows: TGTGCCAGCAGTAAGTCGGGGGGTATGGAGTATTCACCCCTCCACTTT.

To note about this clonotype: A far larger clone is one nucleotide away, so this likely arose from a read error. The J gene is TRBJ2-3, the V gene TRBV7-3; 7 positions match TRBD2. J gave up 2 bases and V 5 bases, and 10 bases lay outside the gene matches. Germline V gene data show CDR1 as SGHTA and CDR2 as FQGTGA. This CDR3 is 16 amino acids long. The CDR3 sequence: CASSHPMRGTTDTQYF. Here the CDR3 DNA reads TGTGCCAGCAGCCATCCTATGCGGGGGACCACAGATACGCAGTATTTT.

Notes on this clonotype: This probably arose from a read error, given a far larger clone one base away. The chain has TRBV10-3 and TRBJ2-2, with D possibly being TRBD2 (5 bases). There are 17 residues in the CDR3. CDR1 is ENHRY and CDR2 is SYGVKD in the germline V gene. V dropped 3 bases and J dropped 3 bases, with 17 bases sitting between them. The CDR3 region has the DNA TGTGCCATCAGTGAAGCCCTACTAGTGACGTACACCGGGGAGCTGTTTTTT. It translates to CAISEALLVTYTGELFF.

This clonotype showed up many times. This chain connects TRBV20-1 to TRBJ2-7, with D possibly matching TRBD2 (6 bases). The germline V gene has CDR1 DFQATT and CDR2 SNEGSKA (reference sequence). The CDR3 runs 15 residues. Trimming removed 4 bases at V and 2 bases at J, with 18 bases between. The CDR3 sequence: CSATNPRDLPYEQYF. Written as DNA, the CDR3 is TGCAGTGCTACTAATCCTAGGGACTTACCCTACGAGCAGTACTTC.

Turning to this clonotype: A far larger clone is just one base off, so this is likely a read error. The final CDR3 position lacks the conserved phenylalanine or tryptophan, pointing to a likely read error. The chain is built from TRBV20-1 and TRBJ2-5; D is possibly TRBD2 (6 bases). The J call may be wrong; the DNA end is better matched by TRBJ2-1. The CDR3 totals 13 residues. CDR1 is DFQATT and CDR2 is SNEGSKA in the germline V gene (reference sequence). CDR3 DNA sequence: TGCAGTGCTTGGGGGGAGGCCTACAATGAGCAGTTCCTC. Protein: CSAWGEAYNEQFL.

This clonotype was observed a few times. The chain recombines TRBV6-2 or TRBV6-3 with TRBJ1-1; D is possibly TRBD1 (5 bases). Looked up from germline, CDR1 is MNHEY and CDR2 is SVGEGT. V lost 1 base and J lost 3, with 12 bases in between. This CDR3 is 15 amino acids long. The CDR3 here is CASSYFPGRDTEAFF. CDR3 DNA: TGTGCCAGCAGTTACTTTCCAGGGCGGGACACTGAAGCTTTCTTT.

This clonotype has just one count. The chain links TRBV7-2 to TRBJ2-3, with 12 bases that match TRBD2. The J call could be wrong; TRBJ2-5 is a better fit for the DNA end. This CDR3 spans 15 amino acids. Germline V gene data show CDR1 as SGHTA and CDR2 as FQGNSA. The DNA of the CDR3 is TGTGCCAGCAGCACATCTAGCGGGGGGGCCGAGACCCAGTACTTC. It yields the protein CASSTSSGGAETQYF.

This clonotype was recorded at least ten times. The gene calls are TRBV6-1 and TRBJ2-2; no firm D call. Trimming took off 7 bases at V and 0 bases at J, with 9 bases between the two ends. This CDR3 has 14 residues. Germline loops: CDR1 MNHNS, CDR2 SASEGT. The CDR3 nucleotides are TGTGCCAGCACATTGGGGTCGAACACCGGGGAGCTGTTTTTT. Protein product: CASTLGSNTGELFF.